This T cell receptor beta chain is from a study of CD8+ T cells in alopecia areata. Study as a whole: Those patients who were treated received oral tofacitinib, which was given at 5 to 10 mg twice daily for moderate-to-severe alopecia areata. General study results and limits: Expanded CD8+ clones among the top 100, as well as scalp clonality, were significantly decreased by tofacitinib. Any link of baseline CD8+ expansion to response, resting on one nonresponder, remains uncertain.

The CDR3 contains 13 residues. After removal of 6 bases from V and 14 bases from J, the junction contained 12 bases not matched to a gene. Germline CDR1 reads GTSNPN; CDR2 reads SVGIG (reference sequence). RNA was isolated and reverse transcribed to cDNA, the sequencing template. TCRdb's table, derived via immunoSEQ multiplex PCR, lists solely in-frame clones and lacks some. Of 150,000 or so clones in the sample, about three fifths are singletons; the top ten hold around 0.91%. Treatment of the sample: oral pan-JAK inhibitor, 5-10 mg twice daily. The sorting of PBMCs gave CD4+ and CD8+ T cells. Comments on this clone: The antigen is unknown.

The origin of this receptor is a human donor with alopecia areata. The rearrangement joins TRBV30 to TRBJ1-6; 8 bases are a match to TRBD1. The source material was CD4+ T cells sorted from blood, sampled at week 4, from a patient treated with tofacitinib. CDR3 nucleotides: TGTGCCTGTAAAGTACGGCAGGGGGCCTCCCTCCACTTT. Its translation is CACKVRQGASLHF. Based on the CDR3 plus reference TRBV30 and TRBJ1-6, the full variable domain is SQTIHQWPATLVQPVGSPLSLECTVEGTSNPNLYWYRQAAGRGLQLLFYSVGIGQISSEVPQNLSASRPQDRQFILSSKKLLLSDSGFYLCACKVRQGASLHFGNGTRLTVT.